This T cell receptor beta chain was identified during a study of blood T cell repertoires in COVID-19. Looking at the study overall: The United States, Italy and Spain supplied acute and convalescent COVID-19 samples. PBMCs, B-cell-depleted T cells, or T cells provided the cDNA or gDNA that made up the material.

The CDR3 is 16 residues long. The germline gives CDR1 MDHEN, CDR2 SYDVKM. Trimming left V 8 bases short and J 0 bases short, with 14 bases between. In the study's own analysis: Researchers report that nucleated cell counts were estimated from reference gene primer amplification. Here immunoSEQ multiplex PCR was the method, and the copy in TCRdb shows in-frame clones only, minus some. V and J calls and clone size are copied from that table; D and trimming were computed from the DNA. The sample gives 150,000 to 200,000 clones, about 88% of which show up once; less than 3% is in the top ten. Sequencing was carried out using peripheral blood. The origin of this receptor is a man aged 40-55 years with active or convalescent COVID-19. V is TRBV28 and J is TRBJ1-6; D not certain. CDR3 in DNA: TGTGCCAGCCAAACTTGGGCGAGCTCCTATAATTCACCCCTCCACTTT. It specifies CASQTWASSYNSPLHF.